This T cell receptor (beta chain) was sequenced in a study of shared clonotypes between healthy human individuals. Study context: Aged 18 to 49, the donors were two women and a few men.

Method: immunoSEQ multiplex PCR; TCRdb's copy keeps in-frame clones and lacks some. The sample has 190,000 or so clones, 65% to 80% seen once. The study's findings and limits: Richness estimates generally favored naive over memory subsets. In a handful of donors, around 5% of naive CD4 clonotypes appeared in common.

Notes on this clone: No antigen is known for it.

The V end lost 4 bases, the J end lost 0 bases, and 8 bases lay between the germline ends. The CDR3 runs to 14 residues. The donors, all of them Caucasian adults, lived in Nashville, Tennessee. The rearrangement joins TRBV23-1 to TRBJ2-3; D gene ambiguous. TRBV23-1 is an ORF; its function is uncertain. The sample was memory CD4+ T cells sorted from blood. The sample's subset: CD45RA-negative fraction. This TCR came from a man aged 25 to 40 in good health. Written as DNA, the CDR3 is TGCGCCAGCAGTCGGGCCGCTAGCACAGATACGCAGTATTTT. It codes for CASSRAASTDTQYF.